Listed here is a single TCR beta chain. The sample comes from a study of blood T cell repertoires in COVID-19. Study summary: PBMCs, B-cell-depleted T cells, or T cells provided the cDNA or gDNA that made up the material.

The CDR3 is 14 amino acids. Per the germline V gene, CDR1 is MNHNY and CDR2 is SVGAGI (reference sequence). V lost 0 bases to trimming and J lost 10 bases; unmatched junction nucleotides: 7. Here immunoSEQ multiplex PCR was the method, and the copy in TCRdb shows in-frame clones only, minus some. This table has 150,000 to 200,000 clones, 80% to 90% appearing once. This chain links TRBV6-6 with TRBJ1-2; 8 bases are shared with TRBD1. The sample taken for sequencing was peripheral blood. The origin of this receptor is a woman aged 70-85 years with COVID-19, enrolled during active disease. The CDR3 DNA is TGTGCCAGCAGTTACTCTCCAGGGGGCCCAGACTACACCTTC. It encodes CASSYSPGGPDYTF.